This T cell receptor (beta chain) was recorded in a study of T and B cells in COVID-19 patients (dated by TCRdb to 2020 to 2022). Turning to the overall study: Using TRB and IGH repertoire sequencing of peripheral blood, the study characterized adaptive immunity in COVID-19 patients who had active infection or had recovered. As many as 9 follow-up blood samples were collected from each patient, and in some individuals these samples spanned different disease stages. Comorbidities linked to unfavorable COVID-19 outcome were present in about 90% of the 20 patients in the active-infection cohort. The recovered cohort had a median age of around 35 years, compared with approximately 63 years in the active-infection cohort. In the active-infection cohort, three fifths of the roughly 20 patients were critically ill and required mechanical ventilation or ECMO. A couple of patients were in both the active and recovered cohorts because samples existed from active disease and from after recovery. Repertoire analyses used an age-matched reference group of roughly 39 healthy donors who were negative for COVID-19 antibodies as the comparison. Over 7 million TCR sequences were analysed in a TCR and BCR sequence repository that covered about 40 patients and around 72 time points. A recovered cohort comprised more than 15 patients contributing fewer than 25 samples, mostly after mild to moderate COVID-19 managed as outpatients. On the study overall, not on this receptor specifically: TRB repertoires were highly clonal in active COVID-19, whereas diversity and richness at recovery rose above healthy donor levels. Patients with COVID-19 were reported to show strongly skewed TRBV/TRBJ gene usage. Specific T cell subsets (CD4+/Treg/CD8+) and sorted SARS-CoV-2-responsive or tetramer+ T cells had not yet been sequenced, and these experiments were ongoing. The cohort was considered too small to assess HLA contributions to COVID-19 susceptibility or severity. A total of approximately 2,000 exclusive TCR clusters, including over 25 low-pGen clusters, were found in the recovered cohort. It was stated that prospective validation of the reported TCR clusters was required before the clusters could be put to clinical use. Few blood samples were available from mildly ill patients while symptoms were present or from severe cases at early time points.

Genomic DNA extracted from blood, in amounts of about 220-500 ng, served as the starting material for amplifying TRB repertoires. This clonotype was counted many times. It has no known antigen specificity. Base qualities are not provided; no much larger clone lies one nucleotide away. The instrument given in TCRdb is Illumina MiSeq. Multiplex PCR with BIOMED2 TRB-A/B primer pools was used to amplify the TRB rearrangements. Illumina-compatible adapters and 7-nucleotide sample barcodes were added to the amplicons in two consecutive PCRs. Phusion HS II polymerase was used for all library PCRs. The amplicons were purified from gel with the NucleoSpin Gel and PCR Clean-up kit, measured on Qubit, and combined at 4 nM. Before Illumina next-generation sequencing, the quality of the amplicon pool was assessed on an Agilent 2100 Bioanalyzer. Concerning the study's data processing: MiXCR 3.0.8 with the default MiXCR reference library was used to annotate TRB rearrangements. Non-productive reads and sequences with fewer than 2 reads were removed, and every unique CDR3 nucleotide sequence was treated as one clone. R 3.5.1 was used to calculate clonality, diversity, richness and V-J gene usage. GLIPH2 was used to cluster TCRs by CDR3 similarity, and OLGA was used to calculate generation probabilities. Only GLIPH2 clusters with at least four unique TCR clonotypes present in at least three individuals were retained. In-frame beta chains were kept once TCRdb had trimmed the public reads at Q25 with fastp and called clones with MiXCR. Under each unique CDR3 protein, matching rows form one entry showing the most common genes and DNA. The authors' filters were not applied to this entry. The sample table shows over 10,000 distinct CDR3 sequences, and 25% to 30% are seen once. The ten top clones hold approximately 26% of the sample.

From its cysteine to its phenylalanine, the CDR3 spans 16 amino acids. The only DNA kept is the CDR3, 48 bases in frame from the first base. CDR1 and CDR2, looked up from the germline V gene, are MNHNS and SASEGT. V sheds 2 bases and J sheds 1 base, leaving 13 bases between their ends. Sequencing was carried out using blood. This sequence was found in a human donor who had recovered from COVID-19. The chain uses TRBV6-1 and TRBJ2-3; TRBD2 could be the D gene, as 6 bases match. The sequenced DNA is TGTGCCAGCAGTGAATGGGGTTTAGCGGGCACAGATACGCAGTATTTT. Its product reads: CASSEWGLAGTDTQYF.